This T cell receptor (beta chain) is from a study of shared T cell receptors in the human thymus. The CDR3 has 13 amino acids. Germline V gene lookup returns CDR1 LGHNT and CDR2 FRNRAP. Trimming took 5 bases from V and 5 from J, leaving 12 bases between them. This table comes from immunoSEQ multiplex PCR, and its TCRdb copy is limited to in-frame clones, with some not included. The profile shows 450,000 to 650,000 clones, 78% of them singletons. These data were likewise used in another study, on human thymus T cells. In that study: Those donating were healthy Finnish infants in corrective surgery for congenital heart defects. Thymic material originated from resections removed in the course of corrective heart surgery. Use of V and J genes seemed skewed within the thymic and blood repertoires. Related studies noted strongly shared thymic repertoires across unrelated people.

Sequencing used thymocytes. The chain combines TRBV12-5 with TRBJ1-2; D is unresolved. The origin of this receptor is a boy under two years old with a congenital heart defect. CDR3 sequence: CASGLEKEYGYTF. In DNA, the CDR3 is TGTGCTAGTGGTCTGGAAAAAGAGTATGGCTACACCTTC.